Following are 27 T cell receptor beta chains from one sample sequenced in a study of blood T cell repertoires in COVID-19. The table came from immunoSEQ multiplex PCR; TCRdb's copy has only in-frame clones and leaves some out. Among some 200,000 clones listed, 80% to 85% were seen once. The sample comprised peripheral blood. The receptors derive from a woman older than 75 with active or convalescent COVID-19.

This clone was detected only a few times. The gene calls are TRBV7-9 and TRBJ2-1; a possible D gene is TRBD1 (5 bases). The V gene's germline CDR1 is SEHNR and CDR2 FQNEAQ (reference sequence). V lost 1 base, J lost 5 bases, and 9 bases lay in between. This CDR3 contains 14 residues. In DNA, the CDR3 is TGTGCCAGCAGCTTAGTACTACAGGACAATGAGCAGTTCTTC. Residues: CASSLVLQDNEQFF. The variable domain in full, completed from reference TRBV7-9 and TRBJ2-1, reads DTGVSQNPRHKITKRGQNVTFRCDPISEHNRLYWYRQTLGQGPEFLTYFQNEAQLEKSRLLSDRFSAERPKGSFSTLEIQRTEQGDSAMYLCASSLVLQDNEQFFGPGTRLTVL.

This chain uses TRBV29-1 with TRBJ2-7; tentative D call: TRBD1 (6 bases). The CDR3 loop spans 13 amino acids. Between the trimmed V and J ends, which lost 7 bases and 2 bases, there was a span of 15 bases. From germline, CDR1 is SQVTM and CDR2 ANQGSEA. CDR3 region: CSAKQGPTYEQYF. The CDR3 bases are TGCAGCGCAAAACAGGGCCCGACCTACGAGCAGTACTTC.

The chain carries TRBV18 and TRBJ2-5, with 8 bases lining up with TRBD2. The CDR3 contains 15 residues. Per the germline V gene, CDR1 is KGHSH and CDR2 is LQKENI. Unmatched junction bases numbered 6, after V lost 2 bases and J lost 4 bases. CDR3 sequence (DNA): TGTGCCAGCTCACCAAACGGGAGGGCCCGAGAGACCCAGTACTTC. It yields the protein CASSPNGRARETQYF.

The chain combines TRBV5-5 with TRBJ2-5, with D possibly TRBD2 on 6 matching bases. Germline V CDR1 and CDR2: SGHKS, YYEKEE (reference sequence). CDR3 size: 13 residues. The ends were cut back, 1 base at V and 5 bases at J, with 9 bases in the middle. The CDR3 here is CASSLPSVETQYF. The CDR3 region has the DNA TGTGCCAGCAGCTTGCCTAGCGTGGAGACCCAGTACTTC.

This clone was seen only a few times. V and J are TRBV28 and TRBJ1-1; TRBD1 matches at 9 bases. This CDR3 is 15 amino acids long. The V segment lost 5 bases and the J segment 6 bases; nucleotides outside the gene matches: 10. Germline V gives CDR1 MDHEN, CDR2 SYDVKM. Here the CDR3 DNA reads TGTGCCAGCAGTGTACCGGGACAGGGAAGACCTGAAGCTTTCTTT. This translates into CASSVPGQGRPEAFF. The full variable domain, its missing parts supplied by reference TRBV28 and TRBJ1-1, is DVKVTQSSRYLVKRTGEKVFLECVQDMDHENMFWYRQDPGLGLRLIYFSYDVKMKEKGDIPEGYSVSREKKERFSLILESASTNQTSMYLCASSVPGQGRPEAFFGQGTRLTVV.

This clone was observed a handful of times. V and J are TRBV5-4 and TRBJ1-5, with D possibly matching TRBD1 (5 bases). CDR1 and CDR2 from the germline V gene are SGHNT and YYREEE (reference sequence). Trimming took 3 bases from V and 0 from J, leaving 10 bases between them. This CDR3 comprises 15 residues. Here the CDR3 reads CASSSGHDSNQPQHF. CDR3 nucleotide sequence: TGTGCCAGCAGCTCCGGACATGATAGCAATCAGCCCCAGCATTTT.

The rearrangement joins TRBV18 to TRBJ1-3; D possibly corresponds to TRBD1 (5 bases). Trimming cost V 2 bases and J 6 bases, with 11 bases left between them. There are 14 residues in the CDR3. Germline V gives CDR1 KGHSH, CDR2 LQKENI. The CDR3 sequence: CASSPAAGSNTIYF. The DNA of the CDR3 is TGTGCCAGCTCACCAGCAGCAGGGTCAAACACCATATATTTT.

V and J are TRBV6-5 and TRBJ1-5; D is perhaps TRBD1 (5 bases). CDR1 MNHEY and CDR2 SVGAGI come from the germline V gene. V lost 2 bases and J 4 bases, leaving 9 bases between the germline ends. CDR3 length equals 14 residues. The CDR3 spells CASSYNRLNQPQHF. DNA of the CDR3: TGTGCCAGCAGTTACAACAGGCTAAATCAGCCCCAGCATTTT.

V gene TRBV11-3 combines with J gene TRBJ2-7; D unclear. The V end was cut by 1 base, the J end by 3 bases, with 13 bases between. CDR1 is SGHNT, CDR2 YENEEA, per germline. The CDR3 is 15 residues long. In nucleotides, the CDR3 is TGTGCCAGCAGCTTAGGACCGACACCTCTCTACGAGCAGTACTTC. Translated, it gives CASSLGPTPLYEQYF.

The chain joins TRBV19 to TRBJ1-2, with 11 bases identical to TRBD1. This CDR3 is built from 14 residues. CDR1 is LNHDA and CDR2 is SQIVND in the germline V gene (reference sequence). The V segment lost 4 bases and the J segment 8 bases; nucleotides outside the gene matches: 6. DNA of the CDR3: TGTGCCAGTAGTAAAACCGGGACAGGGGGAGGCTACACCTTC. This translates into CASSKTGTGGGYTF. Filled out from reference TRBV19 and TRBJ1-2, the complete variable domain reads DGGITQSPKYLFRKEGQNVTLSCEQNLNHDAMYWYRQDPGQGLRLIYYSQIVNDFQKGDIAEGYSVSREKKESFPLTVTSAQKNPTAFYLCASSKTGTGGGYTFGSGTRLTVV.

This sequence joins TRBV6-6 and TRBJ2-5, with a tentative D call TRBD1 (5 bases). The germline CDR1 and CDR2 sequences are MNHNY and SVGAGI (reference sequence). This CDR3 contains 12 residues. Trimming took off 5 bases at V and 5 bases at J, with 9 bases between the two ends. CDR3 region: CASSLQVETQYF. DNA of the CDR3: TGTGCCAGCAGTCTACAGGTGGAGACCCAGTACTTC.

As for this clone: The germline gene is not matched at one end of the junction; a read error may be the cause. The rearrangement joins TRBV7-7 to TRBJ2-2, with unresolved D. CDR3 length: 13 residues. The germline CDR1 and CDR2 sequences are SSHAT and FNYEAQ (reference sequence). CDR3: CASSLDRTGELFF. The DNA of the CDR3 is TGTGCTAGCAGCTTAGATAGAACCGGGGAGCTGTTTTTT.

The chain joins TRBV20-1 to TRBJ2-7, with D maybe TRBD2 (6 bases). Germline V gene data show CDR1 as DFQATT and CDR2 as SNEGSKA (reference sequence). CDR3 size: 11 residues. V was pared by 5 bases and J by 6 bases, with 11 bases between. The CDR3 region is CSASQGGEQYF. The CDR3 DNA reads TGCAGTGCTTCCCAGGGAGGCGAGCAGTACTTC.

The chain is built from TRBV25-1 and TRBJ2-5; 10 bases match TRBD2. V trimming: 7 bases; J trimming: 4 bases; junction bases outside the gene matches: 9. The CDR3 sequence is 15 residues long. Germline V CDR1 and CDR2: MGHDK, SYGVNS. The CDR3 DNA is TGTGCCAGCACCCACTTTCTAGCGGGGGTAGAGACCCAGTACTTC. Translating gives CASTHFLAGVETQYF.

This chain joins TRBV28 and TRBJ1-1, with 9 positions matching TRBD1. The trim removed 4 bases at V and 5 bases at J, leaving 14 bases unmatched. Germline lookup yields CDR1 MDHEN and CDR2 SYDVKM. The CDR3 extends over 17 amino acids. The CDR3 sequence: CASSYPRTGGQGTEAFF. Here the CDR3 DNA reads TGTGCCAGCAGTTACCCTCGTACAGGGGGCCAGGGGACTGAAGCTTTCTTT.

This sequence joins TRBV4-3 and TRBJ2-3; TRBD2 matches at 10 bases. CDR1 and CDR2 from the germline V gene are LGHNA and YSLEER. The trim removed 1 base at V and 4 bases at J, leaving 5 bases unmatched. The CDR3 extends over 16 amino acids. Written as DNA, the CDR3 is TGCGCCAGCAGCCAAGGGGGACTAGCGTCCCCAGATACGCAGTATTTT. Encoded protein: CASSQGGLASPDTQYF.

The chain couples TRBV6-5 to TRBJ1-1; D is possibly TRBD1 (5 bases). V was trimmed by 2 bases and J by 11 bases, leaving 9 bases between them. Germline V CDR1 and CDR2: MNHEY, SVGAGI. The CDR3 sequence is 11 residues long. DNA of the CDR3: TGTGCCAGCAGTTACGGAGGGGTGGCTTTCTTT. It is translated as CASSYGGVAFF.

This clone was counted between two and nine times. The chain employs TRBV30 and TRBJ1-3, with 7 bases aligning to TRBD1. The CDR3 sequence is 14 residues long. The germline CDR1 and CDR2 sequences are GTSNPN and SVGIG (reference sequence). Losses at the gene ends were 7 bases for V and 0 bases for J; bases not matched to a gene: 6. In DNA, the CDR3 is TGTGCCTTGTCACAGGGGAGCTCTGGAAACACCATATATTTT. It specifies CALSQGSSGNTIYF.

The chain combines TRBV30 with TRBJ1-6, with D possibly being TRBD1 (6 bases). The CDR3 is made up of 15 amino acids. Germline lookup yields CDR1 GTSNPN and CDR2 SVGIG (reference sequence). The V and J ends lost 5 bases and 10 bases respectively, with 21 bases between them. CDR3 nucleotides: TGTGCCTGGGACAGAGGGGGTAAAAGTGACTCACCCCTCCACTTT. Its protein product is CAWDRGGKSDSPLHF.

The gene calls are TRBV4-3 and TRBJ1-6, with 7 bases aligning to TRBD1. The V gene end was trimmed by 3 bases and the J gene end by 5 bases; junction bases not matched to a gene: 1. The CDR3 is 14 amino acids. Germline loops: CDR1 LGHNA, CDR2 YSLEER. The CDR3 nucleotides read TGCGCCAGCAGCCACACAGGGGATAATTCACCCCTCCACTTT. It is translated as CASSHTGDNSPLHF.

The chain joins TRBV2 to TRBJ2-6; TRBD1 might be the D (6 bases). The CDR3 runs to 16 residues. V lost 4 bases, J lost 0 bases, and 10 bases lay in between. The germline V gene encodes CDR1 SNHLY and CDR2 FYNNEI. CDR3 residues: CASSVRGRSGANVLTF. The CDR3, as DNA: TGTGCCAGCAGTGTCAGGGGCCGCTCTGGGGCCAACGTCCTGACTTTC.

The V and J genes are TRBV7-2 and TRBJ1-2, with TRBD1 matching 8 bases. The CDR3 is 13 residues long. From germline, CDR1 is SGHTA and CDR2 FQGNSA. V lost 5 bases, J lost 5 bases, and 4 bases stayed unmatched. In DNA form, the CDR3 reads TGTGCCAGCAGCCTTACAGGGGGTTATGGCTACACCTTC. Residues: CASSLTGGYGYTF.

Only a few counts were recorded for this clone. J is TRBJ2-5 and V is TRBV7-3; tentative D call: TRBD2 (6 bases). The ends were cut back, 1 base at V and 4 bases at J, with 10 bases in the middle. CDR1 is SGHTA, CDR2 FQGTGA, per germline. The CDR3 totals 14 residues. The CDR3 DNA sequence: TGTGCCAGCAGCTTAATGGGGGGACCAGAGACCCAGTACTTC. Its protein product is CASSLMGGPETQYF. The full variable domain, its missing parts supplied by reference TRBV7-3 and TRBJ2-5, is GAGVSQTPSNKVTEKGKYVELRCDPISGHTALYWYRQSLGQGPEFLIYFQGTGAADDSGLPNDRFFAVRPEGSVSTLKIQRTERGDSAVYLCASSLMGGPETQYFGPGTRLLVL.

The chain employs TRBV4-1 and TRBJ2-1; D may be TRBD2 (5 bases). This CDR3 spans 14 amino acids. The V gene lost 3 bases and the J gene lost 4 bases, with 10 bases spanning the gap. CDR1 is MGHRA and CDR2 is YSYEKL in the germline V gene. CDR3 sequence reads: CASSHQTGYNEQFF. The CDR3 region has the DNA TGCGCCAGCAGCCATCAGACGGGGTACAATGAGCAGTTCTTC.

Written as DNA, the CDR3 is TGTGCCAGCAGCCAAGATAGGTCGGGGACCCAGTACTTC. Translated: CASSQDRSGTQYF. This chain connects TRBV4-2 to TRBJ2-5; D unclear. V gave up 0 bases and J gave up 7 bases, with 9 bases separating them. This CDR3 has 13 amino acids. Germline assignment: CDR1 LGHNA and CDR2 YNFKEQ.

The chain combines TRBV30 with TRBJ2-5; TRBD2 aligns across 14 bases. The V and J ends lost 6 bases and 3 bases, in that order; junction bases with no gene match: 3. Germline CDR1 is GTSNPN and CDR2 is SVGIG (reference sequence). The CDR3 is 14 residues long. The CDR3 region has the DNA TGTGCCTGCGGGACTAGCGGGAGTAAAGAGACCCAGTACTTC. Translation gives CACGTSGSKETQYF.

The chain employs TRBV2 and TRBJ2-5, with D possibly TRBD2 on 6 matching bases. The CDR3 has 15 residues. Looked up from germline, CDR1 is SNHLY and CDR2 is FYNNEI. V was clipped by 3 bases and J by 4 bases, with 15 bases between them. The DNA for the CDR3 is TGTGCCAGCAGTGAGGGCGGGGCAACCTCAGAGACCCAGTACTTC. Translation gives CASSEGGATSETQYF.